A single sample gave rise to the 20 T cell receptor beta chains below, sequenced in a study of T cell repertoires in cytomegalovirus infection. The antigens these receptors bind are not known. TCRdb passed the reads through MiXCR, listing each CDR3 protein once. The table has about half a million distinct CDR3 sequences, about 44% seen once. The sample in question was cultured PBMCs, obtained from culture after CMV antigen stimulation. These receptors were taken from a human donor in good health (CMV status not recorded). Some clones in this sample may be carry-over from other donors' samples.

The chain carries TRBV7-9 and TRBJ2-5; D unresolved. In germline, CDR1 is SEHNR, CDR2 FQNEAQ (reference sequence). Trimming cost V 3 bases and J 4 bases, with 6 bases left between them. CDR3 length: 12 residues. CDR3 protein: CASSFQIETQYF. The CDR3 DNA reads TGTGCCAGCAGCTTTCAGATAGAGACCCAGTACTTC.

In this sample, this clonotype turned up a few times. This chain joins TRBV7-2 and TRBJ2-7; 13 nucleotides match TRBD2. Germline V gene sequence: CDR1 SGHTA, CDR2 FQGNSA. The V and J ends lost 3 bases and 4 bases, in that order; junction bases with no gene match: 3. CDR3 length equals 15 residues. The CDR3 region is CASSFTSGRGYEQYF. CDR3 in DNA: TGTGCCAGCAGCTTTACTAGCGGGAGGGGATACGAGCAGTACTTC.

The CDR3 loop is CASSLFGTATDYSNQPQHF. CDR3 bases: TGTGCCAGCAGCTTGTTTGGGACAGCCACGGATTATAGCAATCAGCCCCAGCATTTT. This chain joins TRBV5-6 and TRBJ1-5, with 7 bases aligning to TRBD1. There are 19 residues in the CDR3. The germline V gene encodes CDR1 SGHDT and CDR2 YYEEEE. J was trimmed by 0 bases and V by 1 base; bases with no gene match: 13. The entire variable domain, with the rest obtained from reference TRBV5-6 and TRBJ1-5, is as follows: DAGVTQSPTHLIKTRGQQVTLRCSPKSGHDTVSWYQQALGQGPQFIFQYYEEEERQRGNFPDRFSGHQFPNYSSELNVNALLLGDSALYLCASSLFGTATDYSNQPQHFGDGTRLSIL.

In its sample, this clonotype was seen a few times. The chain links TRBV27 to TRBJ2-7, with 7 bases lining up with TRBD2. This CDR3 contains 14 residues. Germline V gives CDR1 MNHEY, CDR2 SMNVEV (reference sequence). Trimming at V came to 2 bases and at J to 4 bases, leaving 5 bases not matched to a gene. The CDR3 reads CASSLTGRNYEQYF. DNA for the CDR3: TGTGCCAGCAGTTTAACCGGGAGGAATTACGAGCAGTACTTC.

This clonotype was counted at least ten times. The rearrangement joins TRBV7-8 to TRBJ2-1; D gene uncertain. Germline CDR1 reads SGHVS; CDR2 reads FQNEAQ. Trimming left V 3 bases short and J 6 bases short, with 3 bases between. The CDR3 is 11 residues long. This CDR3 reads CASSLSNEQFF. In nucleotides, the CDR3 is TGTGCCAGCAGCTTGTCCAATGAGCAGTTCTTC.

This chain links TRBV6-1 with TRBJ2-2; D not resolved. The germline V gene encodes CDR1 MNHNS and CDR2 SASEGT. The CDR3 covers 15 residues. The V and J ends lost 2 bases and 4 bases respectively, with 11 bases between them. CDR3 amino acids: CASSEWASGTGELFF. DNA of the CDR3: TGTGCCAGCAGTGAATGGGCGTCGGGCACCGGGGAGCTGTTTTTT.

The rearrangement links TRBV3-1 to TRBJ2-7; a possible D gene is TRBD2 (7 bases). This CDR3 spans 16 amino acids. The germline V gene has CDR1 LGHDT and CDR2 YNNKEL (reference sequence). Trimming took off 2 bases at V and 3 bases at J, with 17 bases between the two ends. CDR3 sequence reads: CASSQSLWGGRYEQYF. The CDR3 DNA follows: TGTGCCAGCAGCCAAAGTTTGTGGGGGGGCCGCTACGAGCAGTACTTC.

V is TRBV20-1 and J is TRBJ2-7; unclear D gene. Germline-derived CDR1 and CDR2 are DFQATT and SNEGSKA (reference sequence). CDR3 length: 13 residues. This CDR3 is CSALSAEAYEQYF. In nucleotides, the CDR3 is TGCAGCGCCCTAAGTGCGGAAGCCTACGAGCAGTACTTC.

This clonotype was seen only a few times. This chain connects TRBV19 to TRBJ1-4; no clear D gene. The V and J ends lost 10 bases and 2 bases respectively, with 20 bases between them. Germline V lookup: CDR1 LNHDA, CDR2 SQIVND (reference sequence). The CDR3 sequence is 16 residues long. CDR3 nucleotide sequence: TGTGCCACTCCCGAGGAGGGAGGATCTACTAATGAAAAACTGTTTTTT. Its translation: CATPEEGGSTNEKLFF.

About this clonotype itself: The junction departs from the called germline gene at one end, perhaps through a read error. The chain couples TRBV6-1 to TRBJ2-3; D gene ambiguous. The CDR3 spans 15 residues. Germline lookup yields CDR1 MNHNS and CDR2 SASEGT. The CDR3 DNA reads as TGTGCCAGCAGTGAACTGCAGCCCCGCACAGTTACGCAGTATTTT. This gives the protein CASSELQPRTVTQYF.

This clonotype was recorded at least ten times. V is TRBV12-3 or TRBV12-4 and J is TRBJ1-5; D is undetermined. This CDR3 has 14 residues. Trimming took off 6 bases at V and 0 bases at J, with 9 bases between the two ends. CDR3 bases: TGTGCCAGCAGCTCAGCGGATAGCAATCAGCCCCAGCATTTT. Translating it yields CASSSADSNQPQHF.

This clonotype has just a few counts. The chain is built from TRBV12-3 or TRBV12-4 and TRBJ2-1; 10 bases agree with TRBD2. This CDR3 has 15 amino acids. Trimming at V came to 2 bases and at J to 8 bases, leaving 6 bases not matched to a gene. The CDR3 here is CASSLRLAGVDEQFF. The CDR3 DNA reads TGTGCCAGCAGTTTACGCCTAGCGGGGGTGGATGAGCAGTTCTTC.

The rearrangement links TRBV20-1 to TRBJ2-5; TRBD1 matches 10 bases. CDR3 length: 13 residues. V lost 3 bases and J lost 5; bases outside the gene matches: 3. Per germline, CDR1 DFQATT and CDR2 SNEGSKA (reference sequence). The DNA of the CDR3 is TGCAGTGCTAGTCGGACAGGGGGGGAGACCCAGTACTTC. Amino acid sequence: CSASRTGGETQYF.

This clonotype has just a few counts. V gene TRBV20-1 combines with J gene TRBJ2-1; 7 bases agree with TRBD1. The J segment lost 9 bases and the V segment lost 6 bases, leaving 14 bases of the junction unmatched. The CDR3 is 14 amino acids. Germline V gene sequence: CDR1 DFQATT, CDR2 SNEGSKA (reference sequence). This chain's CDR3 is CSALRQGPLGEQFF. DNA for the CDR3: TGCAGTGCCCTCCGACAGGGCCCCTTGGGTGAGCAGTTCTTC.

This clonotype was seen a few times. The V call is TRBV5-5, the J call TRBJ1-4; no clear D. Per germline, CDR1 SGHKS and CDR2 YYEKEE (reference sequence). CDR3 length: 12 residues. Trimming took 0 bases from V and 8 from J, leaving 5 bases between them. The CDR3, as DNA: TGTGCCAGCAGCTTGGGGCAGGAAAAACTGTTTTTT. Protein sequence: CASSLGQEKLFF.

The chain couples TRBV7-9 to TRBJ2-1, with 8 bases that match TRBD2. This CDR3 is 14 amino acids long. Germline V gives CDR1 SEHNR, CDR2 FQNEAQ (reference sequence). The J segment lost 9 bases and the V segment lost 3 bases, leaving 7 bases of the junction unmatched. CDR3 protein: CASSFGSGSSEQFF. CDR3 in DNA: TGTGCCAGCAGCTTCGGGAGCGGGAGTTCTGAGCAGTTCTTC. Looking up the rest from reference TRBV7-9 and TRBJ2-1 gives the full variable domain: DTGVSQNPRHKITKRGQNVTFRCDPISEHNRLYWYRQTLGQGPEFLTYFQNEAQLEKSRLLSDRFSAERPKGSFSTLEIQRTEQGDSAMYLCASSFGSGSSEQFFGPGTRLTVL.

The genes are TRBV7-2 and TRBJ2-7; 13 nucleotides line up with TRBD2. Germline CDR1 reads SGHTA; CDR2 reads FQGNSA. This CDR3 has 13 amino acids. V lost 5 bases, J lost 11 bases, and 6 bases stayed unmatched. The CDR3 region has the DNA TGTGCCAGCAGCCGAGGACTAGCGGGAGTAAAGTACTTC. Translated, it gives CASSRGLAGVKYF.

This clonotype was seen only a few times. V and J are TRBV7-9 and TRBJ1-4, with D hard to call. The CDR3 is 15 residues long. Per the germline V gene, CDR1 is SEHNR and CDR2 is FQNEAQ (reference sequence). Trimming cost V 6 bases and J 5 bases, with 16 bases left between them. The CDR3 nucleotides are TGTGCCAGCAGGCAAGACGGCGGTTGGAATGAAAAACTGTTTTTT. Residues: CASRQDGGWNEKLFF.

This clonotype turned up a few times. This chain joins TRBV6-2 or TRBV6-3 and TRBJ2-1; perhaps TRBD2 as D (5 bases). Trimming cost V 3 bases and J 10 bases, with 22 bases left between them. CDR1 MNHEY and CDR2 SVGEGT come from the germline V gene. This CDR3 spans 16 amino acids. Here the CDR3 reads CASSYYPSPGPGEQFF. For the CDR3, the DNA is TGTGCCAGCAGTTATTACCCTAGCCCCGGACCAGGAGAGCAGTTCTTC.

The V call is TRBV7-9, the J call TRBJ2-5; the match to TRBD2 covers 9 bases. CDR3 length equals 17 residues. CDR1 and CDR2 (germline): SEHNR, FQNEAQ (reference sequence). V lost 4 bases and J lost 2; bases outside the gene matches: 11. CDR3 region: CASSSSLAGEAQETQYF. The DNA of the CDR3 is TGTGCCAGCAGCTCCAGCTTAGCGGGAGAGGCACAAGAGACCCAGTACTTC.